These 8 T cell receptor beta chains were sequenced from one sample in a study of cytomegalovirus exposure and HLA in healthy donors. Assay: immunoSEQ multiplex PCR; the TCRdb copy retains only in-frame clones and omits some. The sample carries roughly 73,000 clones, 90% to 95% recorded once. The sequencing input was PBMCs. Receptors originate from a man aged 18 to 29 in good health and CMV-seronegative.

The rearrangement joins TRBV19 to TRBJ1-1; D possibly corresponds to TRBD1 (5 bases). From germline, CDR1 is LNHDA and CDR2 SQIVND (reference sequence). Trimming left V 9 bases short and J 6 bases short, with 11 bases between. The CDR3 is 11 residues long. CDR3 amino acids: CASIRGAEAFF. As DNA, the CDR3 is TGTGCCAGCATTCGGGGGGCTGAAGCTTTCTTT.

The chain carries TRBV5-1 and TRBJ2-7; D might be TRBD1 (5 bases). The CDR3 totals 14 residues. Germline V gene sequence: CDR1 SGHRS, CDR2 YFSETQ. Trimming removed 0 bases from V and 2 bases from J, with 9 bases in between. The CDR3 sequence: CASSLGGSAYEQYF. The CDR3, as DNA: TGCGCCAGCAGCTTGGGGGGCAGCGCCTACGAGCAGTACTTC.

The V and J genes are TRBV5-4 and TRBJ2-1; 10 nucleotides align to TRBD1. Germline loops: CDR1 SGHNT, CDR2 YYREEE (reference sequence). The CDR3 has 15 residues. V shed 6 bases, J shed 4 bases, and the junction held 7 bases outside the gene matches. CDR3 protein: CASTGGQGPYNEQFF. As DNA, the CDR3 is TGTGCCAGCACCGGGGGACAGGGGCCTTACAATGAGCAGTTCTTC.

V and J are TRBV7-3 and TRBJ2-1, with 8 bases lining up with TRBD2. There are 17 residues in the CDR3. The V and J ends lost 1 base and 6 bases, in that order; junction bases with no gene match: 11. CDR1 and CDR2 (germline): SGHTA, FQGTGA. The CDR3 sequence is CASSLNPYGGAFNEQFF. CDR3 DNA sequence: TGTGCCAGCAGCTTAAATCCCTACGGGGGGGCCTTCAATGAGCAGTTCTTC.

The chain couples TRBV29-1 to TRBJ1-2, with TRBD1 matching over 8 bases. V dropped 5 bases and J dropped 13; count of bases not matched to a gene: 15. The CDR3 sequence is 13 residues long. Germline CDR1 reads SQVTM; CDR2 reads ANQGSEA. DNA for the CDR3: TGCAGCGTTCTTCGGGCAGGGGGCGGTTTCCCCACCTTC. It yields the protein CSVLRAGGGFPTF.

The J gene is TRBJ2-1, the V gene TRBV29-1; a possible D gene is TRBD1 (5 bases). The ends were cut back, 4 bases at V and 0 bases at J, with 10 bases in the middle. This CDR3 has 14 residues. Germline lookup yields CDR1 SQVTM and CDR2 ANQGSEA. CDR3 sequence reads: CSVGMGLSYNEQFF. In DNA form, the CDR3 reads TGCAGCGTTGGAATGGGGCTCTCCTACAATGAGCAGTTCTTC.

This clone occurred once. The chain has TRBV10-2 and TRBJ1-1; D gene unclear. The CDR3 runs 19 residues. The germline V gene encodes CDR1 WSHSY and CDR2 SAAADI. The V gene lost 0 bases and the J gene lost 1 base, with 21 bases spanning the gap. CDR3 sequence (DNA): TGCGCCAGCAGTGAGTCGTGGTGGAGGAGCCCCCGGACGAACACTGAAGCTTTCTTT. It translates to CASSESWWRSPRTNTEAFF.

V usage is TRBV11-2 and J usage is TRBJ2-7, with 7 bases fitting TRBD1. V lost 7 bases and J lost 0; bases outside the gene matches: 12. The germline V gene encodes CDR1 SGHAT and CDR2 FQNNGV. The CDR3 is 16 amino acids. The CDR3 protein is CASIPRQGLGSYEQYF. The DNA of the CDR3 is TGTGCCAGCATCCCTCGACAGGGTCTGGGCTCCTACGAGCAGTACTTC.